The TCR beta chain described here comes from a study of T cell changes during pregnancy in multiple sclerosis. V dropped 4 bases and J dropped 5 bases, with 12 bases sitting between them. The CDR3 runs 14 residues. Germline V CDR1 and CDR2: SGHDN, FVKESK. The repertoire was sequenced with immunoSEQ multiplex PCR; TCRdb's copy has only in-frame clones and lacks some. The sample holds roughly 40,000 clones, around 90% seen once. The chain uses TRBV14 and TRBJ2-1; a possible D gene is TRBD2 (7 bases). The source was CD8+ T cells from peripheral blood mononuclear cells, collected before pregnancy. This sequence originates from a female donor with multiple sclerosis, enrolled in a pregnancy study. The CDR3 protein is CASSPWGGHNEQFF. Written as DNA, the CDR3 is TGTGCCAGCAGCCCATGGGGGGGCCACAATGAGCAGTTCTTC.